This note documents a single T cell receptor (beta chain) sequence. What it recognizes is unknown. CDR3 size: 13 residues. Germline V lookup: CDR1 GTSNPN, CDR2 SVGIG (reference sequence). V was shortened by 0 bases and J by 6 bases, with 8 bases between the two germline ends. The sample originates from a study of T-cell reconstitution after alpha-beta-depleted transplantation in children. Using unique molecular identifiers, the investigators prepared the TCRbeta library. Via MiXCR, TCRdb re-called the PCR reads, giving one row per CDR3 protein. Among just under 350,000 distinct CDR3 sequences, 16% were seen once, and the ten largest hold roughly 40%. Study results and caveats: T-cell numbers and diversity, one year after transplant, stemmed largely from T cells that were newly produced. Roughly two months post-transplant, alpha-beta T cells reportedly originated from several hundred graft clones that had expanded. TCRbeta diversity was high at day 60 in some patients (a result of surviving recipient T cells and thymic progenitors).

This clonotype originated in a male patient under 10 years old who had a stem cell transplant for acute lymphoblastic leukemia, so the T cells may come from the graft donor. This specimen consisted of PBMCs, mostly from graft donor cells, obtained 360 days after TCRalphabeta/CD19-depleted stem cell transplant. The V call is TRBV30, the J call TRBJ2-2; unclear D gene. CDR3 nucleotides: TGTGCCTGGAGTGTAGTTTTGGCCGGGGAGCTGTTTTTT. It codes for CAWSVVLAGELFF.